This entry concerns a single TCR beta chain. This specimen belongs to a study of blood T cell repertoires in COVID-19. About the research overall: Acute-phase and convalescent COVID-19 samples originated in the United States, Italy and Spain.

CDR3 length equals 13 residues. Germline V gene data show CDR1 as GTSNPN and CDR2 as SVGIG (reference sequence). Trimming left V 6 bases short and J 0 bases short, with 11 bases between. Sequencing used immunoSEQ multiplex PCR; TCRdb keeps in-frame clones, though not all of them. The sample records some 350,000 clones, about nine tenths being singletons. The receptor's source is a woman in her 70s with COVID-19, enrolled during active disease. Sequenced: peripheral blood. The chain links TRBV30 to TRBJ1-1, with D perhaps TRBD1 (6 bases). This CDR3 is CACRQVLNTEAFF. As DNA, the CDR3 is TGTGCCTGCCGACAGGTTTTGAACACTGAAGCTTTCTTT.